These T cell receptor beta chains were read from a single sample in a study of OX40 agonist ivuxolimab in advanced cancers. Sequenced by immunoSEQ multiplex PCR; TCRdb stores in-frame clones only, minus some. The sample includes about 48,000 clones, around nine tenths seen only once; the top ten take approximately 2%. This specimen was CD4+ or CD8+ T cells sorted from blood, taken in a trial of the OX40 agonist ivuxolimab. Every receptor here comes from an adult with an advanced solid tumor such as melanoma, head and neck, liver or kidney cancer. Both conserved end residues are part of each CDR3. The D gene is left open where the match is weak. Size tells how often a clone was seen (once, few, many) or the class of an expanded clone, and some rows leave it out.

clone size	D gene	V gene	J gene	CDR3 protein	CDR3 DNA
-	-	TRBV29-1	TRBJ1-2	CSVESKRSYTF	TGCAGCGTTGAATCTAAGCGAAGTTACACCTTC
-	-	TRBV4-1	TRBJ2-3	CASSQVPRTTQYF	TGCGCCAGCAGCCAAGTTCCACGTACTACGCAGTATTTT
-	-	TRBV4-1	TRBJ2-3	CASSQDTSPGTDTQYF	TGCGCCAGCAGCCAAGATACTAGCCCAGGCACAGATACGCAGTATTTT
-	TRBD2	TRBV5-1	TRBJ2-5	CASTGLAGGQETQYF	TGCGCCAGCACGGGGCTAGCGGGGGGTCAAGAGACCCAGTACTTC
once	TRBD1	TRBV2	TRBJ1-1	CASRGQLNTEAFF	TGTGCCAGCAGGGGACAGCTGAACACTGAAGCTTTCTTT
once	-	TRBV7-2	TRBJ2-7	CASSLAPGVEQYF	TGTGCCAGCAGCTTAGCGCCGGGGGTGGAGCAGTACTTC
-	-	TRBV2	TRBJ1-2	CASRNRNYGYTF	TGTGCCAGCAGAAACAGAAACTATGGCTACACCTTC
once	-	TRBV2	TRBJ1-1	CASTGGGLSDTEAFF	TGTGCCAGCACTGGTGGAGGCCTAAGCGACACTGAAGCTTTCTTT
-	-	TRBV12-5	TRBJ2-2	CASGLFVGAEVTGELFF	TGTGCTAGTGGTTTGTTCGTGGGGGCCGAAGTAACCGGGGAGCTGTTTTTT
-	-	TRBV2	TRBJ2-5	CASSGLDGGTQYF	TGTGCCAGCAGTGGCCTCGACGGGGGGACCCAGTACTTC
-	-	TRBV6-5	TRBJ2-3	CASSKGTDTQYF	TGTGCCAGCAGTAAAGGCACAGATACGCAGTATTTT
-	-	TRBV18	TRBJ1-5	CASSLGQPSNQPQHF	TGTGCCAGCTCACTGGGACAACCTAGCAATCAGCCCCAGCATTTT
-	-	TRBV6-1	TRBJ2-7	CASSEFYEQYF	TGTGCCAGCAGTGAATTCTACGAGCAGTACTTC
-	TRBD2	TRBV7-8	TRBJ2-7	CASSLGASGTYEQYF	TGTGCCAGCAGCTTAGGGGCTAGCGGGACCTACGAGCAGTACTTC
-	TRBD1	TRBV6-1	TRBJ1-5	CASSALPGQGKQPQHF	TGTGCCAGCAGTGCCCTCCCGGGACAGGGAAAACAGCCCCAGCATTTT
-	-	TRBV21-1	TRBJ2-3	CASTEDSGGAVDTQYF	TGTGCCAGCACCGAGGATAGCGGGGGGGCCGTAGATACGCAGTATTTT
-	-	TRBV7-2	TRBJ2-5	CASSMTPPGTQETQYF	TGTGCCAGCAGCATGACCCCCCCTGGGACGCAAGAGACCCAGTACTTC
-	-	TRBV5-1	TRBJ1-1	CASSSQGNTEAFF	TGCGCCAGCAGCTCACAGGGAAACACTGAAGCTTTCTTT
-	TRBD2	TRBV27	TRBJ2-2	CASSSTSGGIRELFF	TGTGCCAGCAGTTCGACTAGCGGGGGGATTCGGGAGCTGTTTTTT
-	-	TRBV29-1	TRBJ1-1	CSVRAATLNTEAFF	TGCAGCGTAAGAGCTGCGACCCTGAACACTGAAGCTTTCTTT
-	-	TRBV4-3	TRBJ2-3	CASSQDLSGLTDTQYF	TGCGCCAGCAGCCAAGATCTATCAGGGCTCACAGATACGCAGTATTTT
-	TRBD2	TRBV6-4	TRBJ2-7	CASSDSIMGTSGRIYEQYF	TGTGCCAGCAGTGACTCGATAATGGGGACTAGCGGGAGGATCTACGAGCAGTACTTC
-	-	TRBV27	TRBJ1-1	CASSFDSMNTEAFF	TGTGCCAGCAGTTTTGACAGCATGAACACTGAAGCTTTCTTT
-	-	TRBV18	TRBJ1-5	CASSPSGVGAMGPQHF	TGTGCCAGCTCACCAAGTGGAGTCGGAGCAATGGGGCCCCAGCATTTT
-	TRBD2	TRBV30	TRBJ2-1	CAWSLAGLLYNEQFF	TGTGCCTGGAGTTTAGCGGGATTACTTTACAATGAGCAGTTCTTC
-	-	TRBV29-1	TRBJ2-7	CSAQIQGEQYF	TGCAGCGCCCAGATCCAAGGCGAGCAGTACTTC
-	-	TRBV10-3	TRBJ2-3	CAVKDRSSTDTQYF	TGTGCCGTCAAAGACCGGTCTAGCACAGATACGCAGTATTTT
-	-	TRBV5-5	TRBJ1-3	CASSLGSGNTIYF	TGTGCCAGCAGCTTGGGCTCTGGAAACACCATATATTTT
-	-	TRBV10-3	TRBJ1-3	CAISGGGTGNTIYF	TGTGCCATCAGTGGGGGGGGGACTGGAAACACCATATATTTT
-	-	TRBV5-4	TRBJ1-1	CASSLRAVNTEAFF	TGTGCCAGCAGCTTGAGAGCTGTGAACACTGAAGCTTTCTTT
-	-	TRBV13	TRBJ2-7	CASSSSGEQYF	TGTGCCAGCAGCAGTAGCGGCGAGCAGTACTTC
-	TRBD2	TRBV28	TRBJ2-7	CASSLDERGVNYEQYF	TGTGCCAGCAGTTTAGACGAGCGGGGAGTAAACTACGAGCAGTACTTC
-	TRBD1	TRBV6-1	TRBJ1-2	CASTQGAIYGYTF	TGTGCCAGCACTCAGGGGGCTATATATGGCTACACCTTC
-	-	TRBV30	TRBJ1-1	CAWRSGYTEAFF	TGTGCCTGGAGGAGCGGGTACACTGAAGCTTTCTTT
-	-	TRBV5-1	TRBJ2-3	CASSLAQYTDTQYF	TGCGCCAGCAGCTTGGCCCAGTACACAGATACGCAGTATTTT
-	-	TRBV28	TRBJ1-3	CASSLVSGNTIYF	TGTGCCAGCAGTTTAGTATCTGGAAACACCATATATTTT
-	-	TRBV14	TRBJ2-3	CASSQEGDTQYF	TGTGCCAGCAGCCAAGAGGGCGATACGCAGTATTTT
-	-	TRBV6-6	TRBJ2-7	CASSYTVGSGQYF	TGTGCCAGCAGTTACACAGTGGGTAGCGGGCAGTACTTC
-	TRBD1	TRBV7-9	TRBJ2-7	CASSFAQGPVEQYF	TGTGCCAGCAGCTTTGCACAGGGGCCGGTCGAGCAGTACTTC
-	-	TRBV7-2	TRBJ2-3	CASSLSGGGDTQYF	TGTGCCAGCAGCTTAAGCGGAGGTGGGGATACGCAGTATTTT
-	-	TRBV4-1	TRBJ2-1	CASSQQDWNNEQFF	TGCGCCAGCAGCCAACAAGACTGGAACAATGAGCAGTTCTTC
-	-	TRBV6-5	TRBJ2-3	CASSQTSSTDTQYF	TGTGCCAGCAGTCAAACTAGTAGCACAGATACGCAGTATTTT
-	-	TRBV6-1	TRBJ1-2	CASSLAGDIGYTF	TGTGCCAGCAGTTTAGCAGGGGACATTGGCTACACCTTC
medium-sized	-	TRBV30	TRBJ1-1	CAHRGNTEAFF	TGTGCCCACCGAGGGAACACTGAAGCTTTCTTT
-	TRBD1	TRBV7-9	TRBJ1-1	CASSPGTVNTEAFF	TGTGCCAGCAGCCCCGGGACAGTGAACACTGAAGCTTTCTTT
-	TRBD2	TRBV18	TRBJ2-1	CASSPSASGNNEQFF	TGTGCCAGCTCCCCTTCTGCTAGCGGAAACAATGAGCAGTTCTTC
-	-	TRBV2	TRBJ2-3	CASGRGELDTQYF	TGTGCCAGCGGTAGAGGGGAATTAGATACGCAGTATTTT
-	-	TRBV7-7	TRBJ1-1	CASSLERGAEAFF	TGTGCCAGCAGCTTAGAACGGGGGGCTGAAGCTTTCTTT
-	-	TRBV10-3	TRBJ2-5	CAISVSGTEETQYF	TGTGCCATCAGTGTCTCCGGGACGGAAGAGACCCAGTACTTC
-	-	TRBV5-1	TRBJ1-3	CASSPDSSGNTIYF	TGCGCCAGCAGCCCAGACAGCTCTGGAAACACCATATATTTT
-	-	TRBV19	TRBJ2-7	CASSTQLGPPYEQYF	TGTGCCAGTAGTACCCAGCTAGGCCCTCCCTACGAGCAGTACTTC
-	-	TRBV2	TRBJ1-1	CANSSTGANTEAFF	TGTGCCAACAGCTCGACAGGAGCGAACACTGAAGCTTTCTTT
-	-	TRBV6-4	TRBJ1-1	CASSDLRTENTEAFF	TGTGCCAGCAGTGACCTCCGGACGGAGAACACTGAAGCTTTCTTT